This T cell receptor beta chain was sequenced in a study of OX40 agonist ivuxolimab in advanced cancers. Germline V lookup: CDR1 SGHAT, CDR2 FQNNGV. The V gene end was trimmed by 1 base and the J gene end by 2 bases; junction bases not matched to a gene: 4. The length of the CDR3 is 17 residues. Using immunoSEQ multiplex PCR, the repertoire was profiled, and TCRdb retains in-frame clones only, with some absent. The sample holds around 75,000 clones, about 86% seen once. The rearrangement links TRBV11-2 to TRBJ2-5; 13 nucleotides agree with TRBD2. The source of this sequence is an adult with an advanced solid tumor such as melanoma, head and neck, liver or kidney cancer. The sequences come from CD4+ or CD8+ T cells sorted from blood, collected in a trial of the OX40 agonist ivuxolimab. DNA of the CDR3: TGTGCCAGCAGCTTAGGGGGGACTAGCGGGAATCAAGAGACCCAGTACTTC. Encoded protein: CASSLGGTSGNQETQYF.